This passage covers 4 T cell receptor beta chains from one sample sequenced in a study of beta chain features in type 1 diabetes. Of the isolated RNA, all was reverse transcribed, and so the sequenced material was expressed TCRB transcripts. Libraries were prepared by immunoSEQ multiplex PCR; TCRdb keeps only in-frame clonotypes and omits some of them. The top ten hold 0.65% of the sample, which has 150,000 or so clones, approximately 10% seen once. Sequencing input: central memory CD4+ T cells from blood. The receptors were sampled from a woman aged 40-49 years in good health.

The chain has TRBV18 and TRBJ2-5, with a weak D call TRBD2 (9 bases). The length of the CDR3 is 15 residues. Looked up from germline, CDR1 is KGHSH and CDR2 is LQKENI. V was clipped by 8 bases and J by 4 bases, with 20 bases between them. The chain's CDR3 is CASRQGLAGSETQYF. The CDR3 bases are TGTGCCAGCCGACAGGGGCTAGCGGGGTCAGAGACCCAGTACTTC.

This clone was recorded at least ten times. The DNA for the CDR3 is TGTGCCAGCAGTGACCGGACTAGCGGACTAGGGCAATTGATATCCTACAATGAGCAGTTCTTC. Its translation is CASSDRTSGLGQLISYNEQFF. The chain combines TRBV2 with TRBJ2-1; 10 bases agree with TRBD2. CDR1 and CDR2 from the germline V gene are SNHLY and FYNNEI. Trimming at V came to 3 bases and at J to 1 base, leaving 18 bases not matched to a gene. CDR3 length equals 21 residues. The full variable domain, completed using reference TRBV2 and TRBJ2-1, is EPEVTQTPSHQVTQMGQEVILRCVPISNHLYFYWYRQILGQKVEFLVSFYNNEISEKSEIFDDQFSVERPDGSNFTLKIRSTKLEDSAMYFCASSDRTSGLGQLISYNEQFFGPGTRLTVL.

The sample holds many counts of this clone. The chain links TRBV2 to TRBJ1-3, with 7 bases identical to TRBD1. The length of the CDR3 is 14 residues. V lost 5 bases and J lost 4; bases outside the gene matches: 5. The germline V gene encodes CDR1 SNHLY and CDR2 FYNNEI. CDR3 coding DNA: TGTGCCAGCAGTAACGACAGGGCCGGAAACACCATATATTTT. Protein sequence: CASSNDRAGNTIYF. Complete variable domain (other parts from reference TRBV2 and TRBJ1-3): EPEVTQTPSHQVTQMGQEVILRCVPISNHLYFYWYRQILGQKVEFLVSFYNNEISEKSEIFDDQFSVERPDGSNFTLKIRSTKLEDSAMYFCASSNDRAGNTIYFGEGSWLTVV.

This sequence joins TRBV4-1 and TRBJ2-1; 9 nucleotides align to TRBD2. The CDR3 loop spans 15 amino acids. Trimming removed 2 bases from V and 4 bases from J; junction bases left unmatched: 3. From germline, CDR1 is MGHRA and CDR2 YSYEKL. This chain's CDR3 is CASSQPSGVYNEQFF. The CDR3, as DNA: TGCGCCAGCAGCCAACCTAGCGGGGTTTACAATGAGCAGTTCTTC.